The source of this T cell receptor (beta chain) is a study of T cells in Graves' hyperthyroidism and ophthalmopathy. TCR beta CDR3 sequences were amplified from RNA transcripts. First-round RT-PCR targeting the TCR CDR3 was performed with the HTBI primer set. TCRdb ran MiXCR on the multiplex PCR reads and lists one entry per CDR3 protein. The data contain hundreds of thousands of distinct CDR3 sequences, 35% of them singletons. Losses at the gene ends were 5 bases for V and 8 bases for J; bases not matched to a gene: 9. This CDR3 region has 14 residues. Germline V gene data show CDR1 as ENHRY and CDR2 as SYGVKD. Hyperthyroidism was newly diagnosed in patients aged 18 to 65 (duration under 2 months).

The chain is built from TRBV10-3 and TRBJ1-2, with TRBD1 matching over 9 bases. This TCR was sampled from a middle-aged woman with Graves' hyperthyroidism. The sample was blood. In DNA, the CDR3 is TGTGCCATCAGTTCCGGGACAGGGATTTGGGGCTACACCTTC. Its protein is CAISSGTGIWGYTF.